Below are 3 T cell receptor beta chains sequenced from a single sample in a study of blood T cell repertoires in COVID-19. The protocol was immunoSEQ multiplex PCR, while the TCRdb copy is restricted to in-frame clones and leaves out a portion. Found here are fewer than 150,000 clones, over 70% of them singletons; the top ten hold roughly 1.6%. Sequences were obtained from peripheral blood. Receptors originate from a middle-aged man with acute or convalescent COVID-19.

V gene TRBV18 combines with J gene TRBJ1-1; D gene unclear. Per germline, CDR1 KGHSH and CDR2 LQKENI. There are 14 residues in the CDR3. Trimming removed 6 bases at V and 4 bases at J, with 15 bases between. CDR3 coding DNA: TGTGCCAGCTCGACGTTTGAGAGGGCCACTGAAGCTTTCTTT. Residues: CASSTFERATEAFF.

The chain is built from TRBV5-1 and TRBJ2-1; 7 bases match TRBD2. CDR1 SGHRS and CDR2 YFSETQ come from the germline V gene. The length of the CDR3 is 15 residues. With V trimmed by 0 bases and J by 6 bases, 6 bases remained unmatched. In DNA form, the CDR3 reads TGCGCCAGCAGCTTGGGGGCAGGGAGGGGCAATGAGCAGTTCTTC. It specifies CASSLGAGRGNEQFF.

This rearrangement joins TRBV7-9 to TRBJ1-5; TRBD1 aligns across 9 bases. V lost 4 bases to trimming and J lost 6 bases; unmatched junction nucleotides: 7. The CDR3 loop spans 15 amino acids. Germline V lookup: CDR1 SEHNR, CDR2 FQNEAQ (reference sequence). The CDR3 protein is CASSSSRTGAQPQHF. In DNA, the CDR3 is TGTGCCAGCAGCTCCAGTAGGACAGGGGCTCAGCCCCAGCATTTT.